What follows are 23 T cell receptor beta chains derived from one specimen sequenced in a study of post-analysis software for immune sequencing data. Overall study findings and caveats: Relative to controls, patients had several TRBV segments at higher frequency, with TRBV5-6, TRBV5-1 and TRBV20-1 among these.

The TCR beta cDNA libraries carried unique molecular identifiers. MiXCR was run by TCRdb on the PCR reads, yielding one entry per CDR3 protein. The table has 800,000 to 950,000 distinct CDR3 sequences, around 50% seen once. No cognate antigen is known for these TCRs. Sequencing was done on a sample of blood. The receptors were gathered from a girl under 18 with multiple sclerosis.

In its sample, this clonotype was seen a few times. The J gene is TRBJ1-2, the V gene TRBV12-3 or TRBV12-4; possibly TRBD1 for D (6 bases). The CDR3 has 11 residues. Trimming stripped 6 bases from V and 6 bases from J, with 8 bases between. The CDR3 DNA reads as TGTGCCAGCAGGACAGGAAATGGCTACACCTTC. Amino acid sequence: CASRTGNGYTF.

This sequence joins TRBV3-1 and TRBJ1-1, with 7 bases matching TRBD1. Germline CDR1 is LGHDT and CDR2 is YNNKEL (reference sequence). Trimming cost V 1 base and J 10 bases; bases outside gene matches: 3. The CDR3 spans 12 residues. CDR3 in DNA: TGTGCCAGCAGCCAAGGGAGGGGGCCAGCTTTCTTT. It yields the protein CASSQGRGPAFF.

Here the CDR3 DNA reads TGTGCCAGCGGCAGGGAGAGCTCCTACGAGCAGTACTTC. Protein product: CASGRESSYEQYF. The V gene is TRBV9, the J gene TRBJ2-7; D tentatively fits TRBD1 or TRBD2 (5 bases each). The V end lost 7 bases, the J end lost 0 bases, and 11 bases lay between the germline ends. The CDR3 is 13 amino acids. Germline CDR1 reads SGDLS; CDR2 reads YYNGEE. The whole variable domain, filled in from reference TRBV9 and TRBJ2-7, reads DSGVTQTPKHLITATGQRVTLRCSPRSGDLSVYWYQQSLDQGLQFLIQYYNGEERAKGNILERFSAQQFPDLHSELNLSSLELGDSALYFCASGRESSYEQYFGPGTRLTVT.

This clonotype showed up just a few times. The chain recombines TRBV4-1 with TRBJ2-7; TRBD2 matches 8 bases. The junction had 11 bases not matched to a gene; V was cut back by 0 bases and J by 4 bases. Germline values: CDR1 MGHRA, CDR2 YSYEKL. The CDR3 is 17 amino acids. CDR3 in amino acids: CASSQEGQSSGFYEQYF. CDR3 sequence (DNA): TGCGCCAGCAGCCAAGAGGGCCAGTCTAGCGGGTTTTACGAGCAGTACTTC.

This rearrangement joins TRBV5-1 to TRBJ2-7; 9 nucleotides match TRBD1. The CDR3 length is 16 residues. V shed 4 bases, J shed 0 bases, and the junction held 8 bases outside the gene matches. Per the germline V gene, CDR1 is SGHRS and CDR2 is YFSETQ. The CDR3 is CASSAGQGTNSYEQYF. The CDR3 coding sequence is TGCGCCAGCAGCGCCGGACAGGGGACCAACTCCTACGAGCAGTACTTC. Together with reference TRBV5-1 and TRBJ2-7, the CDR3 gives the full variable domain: KAGVTQTPRYLIKTRGQQVTLSCSPISGHRSVSWYQQTPGQGLQFLFEYFSETQRNKGNFPGRFSGRQFSNSRSEMNVSTLELGDSALYLCASSAGQGTNSYEQYFGPGTRLTVT.

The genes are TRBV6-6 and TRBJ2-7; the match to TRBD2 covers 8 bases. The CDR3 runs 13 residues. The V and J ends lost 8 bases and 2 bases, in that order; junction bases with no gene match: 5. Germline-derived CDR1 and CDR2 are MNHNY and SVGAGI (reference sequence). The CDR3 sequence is CASLSGVAYEQYF. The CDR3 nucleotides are TGTGCCAGCCTTAGCGGGGTTGCCTACGAGCAGTACTTC.

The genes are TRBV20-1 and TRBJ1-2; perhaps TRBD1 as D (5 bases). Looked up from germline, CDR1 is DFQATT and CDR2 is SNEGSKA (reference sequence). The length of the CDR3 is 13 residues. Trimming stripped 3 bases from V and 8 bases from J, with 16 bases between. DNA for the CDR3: TGCAGTGCTAGGGGGCCTCCGTTGTGGGGCTACACCTTC. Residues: CSARGPPLWGYTF.

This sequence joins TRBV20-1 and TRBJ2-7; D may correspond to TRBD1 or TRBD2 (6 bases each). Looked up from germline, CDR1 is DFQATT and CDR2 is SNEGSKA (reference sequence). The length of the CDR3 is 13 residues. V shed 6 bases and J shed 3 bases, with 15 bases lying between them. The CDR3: CSALRGVFYEQYF. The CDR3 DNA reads TGCAGTGCCTTGAGGGGGGTCTTCTACGAGCAGTACTTC.

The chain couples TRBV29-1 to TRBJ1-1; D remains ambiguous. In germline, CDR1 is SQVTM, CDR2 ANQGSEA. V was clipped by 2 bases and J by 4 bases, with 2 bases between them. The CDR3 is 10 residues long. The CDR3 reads CSVEFTEAFF. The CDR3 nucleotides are TGCAGCGTTGAATTCACTGAAGCTTTCTTT.

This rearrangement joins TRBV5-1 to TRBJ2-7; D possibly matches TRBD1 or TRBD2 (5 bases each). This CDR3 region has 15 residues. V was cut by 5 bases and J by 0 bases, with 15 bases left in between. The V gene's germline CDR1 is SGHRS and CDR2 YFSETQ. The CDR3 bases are TGCGCCAGCAGAGGTCGGGGCCCGAGCTCCTACGAGCAGTACTTC. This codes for CASRGRGPSSYEQYF.

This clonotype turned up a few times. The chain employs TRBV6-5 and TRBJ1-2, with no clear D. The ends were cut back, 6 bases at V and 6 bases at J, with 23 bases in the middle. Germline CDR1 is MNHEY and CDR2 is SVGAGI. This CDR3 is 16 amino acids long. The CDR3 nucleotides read TGTGCCAGCAGGTCTCCTCATACGGGTCTCAACGATGGCTACACCTTC. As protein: CASRSPHTGLNDGYTF.

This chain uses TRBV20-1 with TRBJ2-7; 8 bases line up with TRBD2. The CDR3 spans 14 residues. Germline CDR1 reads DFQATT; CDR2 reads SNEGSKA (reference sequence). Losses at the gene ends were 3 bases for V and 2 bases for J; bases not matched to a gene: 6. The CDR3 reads CSASRSGGPYEQYF. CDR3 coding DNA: TGCAGTGCTAGTCGTTCGGGGGGGCCCTACGAGCAGTACTTC.

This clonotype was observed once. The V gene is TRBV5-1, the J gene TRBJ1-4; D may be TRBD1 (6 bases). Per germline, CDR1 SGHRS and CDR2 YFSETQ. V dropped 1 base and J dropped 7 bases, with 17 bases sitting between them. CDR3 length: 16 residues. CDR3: CASSLSGQSASEKLFF. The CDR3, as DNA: TGCGCCAGCAGCTTGTCCGGACAGTCGGCTAGTGAAAAACTGTTTTTT.

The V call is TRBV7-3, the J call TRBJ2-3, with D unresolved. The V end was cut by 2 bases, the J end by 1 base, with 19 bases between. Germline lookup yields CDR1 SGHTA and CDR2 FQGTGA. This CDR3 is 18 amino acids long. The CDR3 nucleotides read TGTGCCAGCAGCTTAGAGGCGGTGAGCAGCGCCGGCACAGATACGCAGTATTTT. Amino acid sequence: CASSLEAVSSAGTDTQYF. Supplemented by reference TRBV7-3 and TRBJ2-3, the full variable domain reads GAGVSQTPSNKVTEKGKYVELRCDPISGHTALYWYRQSLGQGPEFLIYFQGTGAADDSGLPNDRFFAVRPEGSVSTLKIQRTERGDSAVYLCASSLEAVSSAGTDTQYFGPGTRLTVL.

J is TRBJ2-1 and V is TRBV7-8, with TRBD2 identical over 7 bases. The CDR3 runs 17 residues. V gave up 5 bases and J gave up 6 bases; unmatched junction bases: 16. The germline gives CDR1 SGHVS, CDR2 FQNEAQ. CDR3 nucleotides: TGTGCCAGCAGCCCAGGCCGGGCTAGCGGAAGGGTCAATGAGCAGTTCTTC. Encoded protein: CASSPGRASGRVNEQFF.

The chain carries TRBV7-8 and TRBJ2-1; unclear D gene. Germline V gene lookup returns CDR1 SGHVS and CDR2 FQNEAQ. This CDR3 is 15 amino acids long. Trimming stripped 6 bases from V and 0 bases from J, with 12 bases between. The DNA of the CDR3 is TGTGCCAGCAGGGAGACGCGGAGCTCCTACAATGAGCAGTTCTTC. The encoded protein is CASRETRSSYNEQFF.

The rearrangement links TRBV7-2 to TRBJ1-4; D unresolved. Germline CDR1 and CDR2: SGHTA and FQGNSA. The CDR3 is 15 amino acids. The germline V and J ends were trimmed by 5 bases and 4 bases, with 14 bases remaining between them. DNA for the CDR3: TGTGCCAGCAGCCGAGCCGGCGTTTTTAATGAAAAACTGTTTTTT. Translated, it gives CASSRAGVFNEKLFF.

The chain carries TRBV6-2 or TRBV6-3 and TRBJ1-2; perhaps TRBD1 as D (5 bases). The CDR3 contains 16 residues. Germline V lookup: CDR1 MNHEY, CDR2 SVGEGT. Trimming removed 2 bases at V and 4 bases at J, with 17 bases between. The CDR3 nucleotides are TGTGCCAGCAGTTACGGAGGGGCTGATGGGCCCTATGGCTACACCTTC. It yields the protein CASSYGGADGPYGYTF.

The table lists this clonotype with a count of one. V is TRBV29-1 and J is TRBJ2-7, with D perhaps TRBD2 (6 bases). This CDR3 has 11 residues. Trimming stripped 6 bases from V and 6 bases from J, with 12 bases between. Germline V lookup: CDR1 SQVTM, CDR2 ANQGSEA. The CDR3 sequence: CSVGTAGEQYF. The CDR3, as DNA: TGCAGCGTAGGGACTGCCGGCGAGCAGTACTTC.

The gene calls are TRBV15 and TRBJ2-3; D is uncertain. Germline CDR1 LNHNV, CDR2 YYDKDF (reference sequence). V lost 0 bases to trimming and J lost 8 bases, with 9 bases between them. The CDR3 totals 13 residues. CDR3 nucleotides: TGTGCCACCAGCAGAGATCAACGGGTTACGCAGTATTTT. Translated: CATSRDQRVTQYF.

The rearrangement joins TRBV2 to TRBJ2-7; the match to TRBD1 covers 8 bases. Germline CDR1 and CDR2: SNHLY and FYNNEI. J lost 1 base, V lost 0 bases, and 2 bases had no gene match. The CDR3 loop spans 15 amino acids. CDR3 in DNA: TGTGCCAGCAGTGAAGCCGACAGGGGTTCCTACGAGCAGTACTTC. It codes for CASSEADRGSYEQYF.

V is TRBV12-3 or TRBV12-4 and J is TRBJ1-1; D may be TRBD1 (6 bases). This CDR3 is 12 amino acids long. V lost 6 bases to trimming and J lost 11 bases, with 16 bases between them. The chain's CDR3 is CASSPTGGRAFF. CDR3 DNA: TGTGCCAGCAGCCCCACCGGGGGGCGGGCTTTCTTT.

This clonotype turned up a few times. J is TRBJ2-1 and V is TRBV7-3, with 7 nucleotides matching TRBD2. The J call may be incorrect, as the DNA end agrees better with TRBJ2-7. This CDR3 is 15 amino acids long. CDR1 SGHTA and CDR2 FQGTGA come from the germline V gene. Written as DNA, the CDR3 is TGTGCCAGCAGCTTGGGGACTATAGACTACAATGAGCAGTACTTC. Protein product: CASSLGTIDYNEQYF.